The 28 T cell receptor beta chains reported below all come from one sample, sequenced in a study of cytomegalovirus exposure and HLA in healthy donors (dated by TCRdb to the late 2010s). Receptor libraries were prepared by the immunoSEQ multiplex PCR assay. For the multiplex PCR, a mixture combining 60 forward primers for TCR Vbeta segments and 13 reverse primers for TCR Jbeta segments was used. This immuneACCESS table, as held by TCRdb, lists in-frame sequences with V and J called but not all clones. Of the missing ones, under half trace to an unresolved V gene in checked studies; the others have no known cause. This sample's records show around 77,000 clones. The ten largest clones add up to roughly 13% of the sample. The sequenced material came from PBMCs. These receptors all stem from a man aged 50 to 60 in good health and CMV-seropositive.

The chain uses TRBV5-4 and TRBJ2-5, with 8 bases aligning to TRBD2. The V gene's germline CDR1 is SGHNT and CDR2 YYREEE (reference sequence). J was trimmed by 5 bases and V by 7 bases; bases with no gene match: 10. There are 14 residues in the CDR3. The CDR3 region is CASRPGGVEETQYF. CDR3 DNA: TGTGCCAGCCGCCCGGGGGGGGTTGAGGAGACCCAGTACTTC.

J is TRBJ2-3 and V is TRBV6-1; 8 bases agree with TRBD2. Germline V gene lookup returns CDR1 MNHNS and CDR2 SASEGT. V lost 2 bases, J lost 6 bases, and 7 bases stayed unmatched. The CDR3 is 15 amino acids. The DNA for the CDR3 is TGTGCCAGCAGTGAAACCGGACTAGCAGGCGATACGCAGTATTTT. This sequence encodes CASSETGLAGDTQYF.

The chain recombines TRBV18 with TRBJ2-5, with 10 bases aligning to TRBD2. The germline V gene has CDR1 KGHSH and CDR2 LQKENI. This CDR3 contains 15 residues. Trimming at V came to 6 bases and at J to 5 bases, leaving 9 bases not matched to a gene. CDR3 residues: CASSRTSGGRETQYF. The CDR3 nucleotides are TGTGCCAGCTCCCGGACTAGCGGCGGTCGGGAGACCCAGTACTTC.

The chain uses TRBV9 and TRBJ2-1; weak D call: TRBD2 (6 bases). V was cut by 4 bases and J by 9 bases, with 26 bases left in between. Germline CDR1 is SGDLS and CDR2 is YYNGEE. CDR3 length: 17 residues. The CDR3 DNA is TGTGCCAGCAGCACCTCGGCGGGGACTGCCGGCTCCAGTGAGCAGTTCTTC. This translates into CASSTSAGTAGSSEQFF.

This chain links TRBV10-1 with TRBJ1-2, with D possibly being TRBD1 (5 bases). Germline V CDR1 and CDR2: WNHNN, SYGVQD (reference sequence). The CDR3 is 14 residues long. V was shortened by 6 bases and J by 6 bases, with 17 bases between the two germline ends. The CDR3 sequence: CASSRDLGGNGYTF. CDR3 nucleotides: TGCGCCAGCAGCCGGGACTTGGGAGGTAATGGCTACACCTTC.

The chain is built from TRBV7-9 and TRBJ2-7, with a possible D match to TRBD2 (5 bases). CDR1 SEHNR and CDR2 FQNEAQ come from the germline V gene (reference sequence). With 8 bases removed from V and 7 bases from J, the gap between germline ends came to 15 bases. The CDR3 spans 12 residues. The DNA of the CDR3 is TGTGCCAGCCTTCGTGGAGGAGATGAGCAGTACGTC. This sequence encodes CASLRGGDEQYV.

A remark on this clone: One end of the junction does not line up with germline, which may come from a read error. Within the sample, other DNA sequences also encode this same CDR3. The chain combines TRBV9 with TRBJ2-2; 7 nucleotides match TRBD1. Germline V gene lookup returns CDR1 SGDLS and CDR2 YYNGEE. This CDR3 comprises 16 residues. CDR3 loop: CASTPLPGTATGELFF. In nucleotides, the CDR3 is TGTGCCAGCACCCCCCTACCCGGGACAGCCACCGGGGAGTTGTTTTTT.

The J gene is TRBJ2-5, the V gene TRBV7-9; TRBD1 matches 10 bases. Germline V lookup: CDR1 SEHNR, CDR2 FQNEAQ (reference sequence). V was pared by 0 bases and J by 3 bases, with 1 base of the junction left unmatched. CDR3 length equals 15 residues. The CDR3 nucleotides are TGTGCCAGCAGCTTAGCGGGGACAGGGGAAGAGACCCAGTACTTC. This gives the protein CASSLAGTGEETQYF. The complete variable domain, with remaining parts taken from reference TRBV7-9 and TRBJ2-5, reads DTGVSQNPRHKITKRGQNVTFRCDPISEHNRLYWYRQTLGQGPEFLTYFQNEAQLEKSRLLSDRFSAERPKGSFSTLEIQRTEQGDSAMYLCASSLAGTGEETQYFGPGTRLLVL.

The V call is TRBV11-3, the J call TRBJ1-1; D call uncertain. The CDR3 contains 11 residues. Per the germline V gene, CDR1 is SGHNT and CDR2 is YENEEA. The V end lost 6 bases, the J end lost 5 bases, and 7 bases lay between the germline ends. The CDR3 is CASRETTEAFF. The DNA for the CDR3 is TGTGCCAGCAGGGAGACTACTGAAGCTTTCTTT.

The chain is built from TRBV1 and TRBJ1-5; the DNA was not compared with TRBD1, the D call given in the table. TRBV1 is listed as a pseudogene. The CDR3 loop spans 20 amino acids. CDR3 coding DNA: TGCACCAGCAGCCAAGGAATGGGGGCCGGGACAGGGGCTAGCAATCAGCCCCAGCATTTT. This sequence encodes CTSSQGMGAGTGASNQPQHF.

The chain combines TRBV29-1 with TRBJ2-2; TRBD1 agrees at 10 bases. CDR1 SQVTM and CDR2 ANQGSEA come from the germline V gene. The J segment lost 5 bases and the V segment lost 6 bases, leaving 3 bases of the junction unmatched. CDR3 length: 13 residues. The CDR3 DNA sequence: TGCAGCGTCGGGACAGGGGAAACCGGGGAGCTGTTTTTT. It is translated as CSVGTGETGELFF.

The CDR3 DNA reads TGTGCCAGCAGTAGGACAGTTGATCAGCCCCAGCATTTT. Encoded protein: CASSRTVDQPQHF. The rearrangement uses TRBV2 and TRBJ1-5, with D possibly being TRBD1 (6 bases). The germline V gene has CDR1 SNHLY and CDR2 FYNNEI. There are 13 residues in the CDR3. The V and J ends lost 5 bases and 5 bases respectively, with 10 bases between them.

The chain has TRBV6-5 and TRBJ2-3; D remains ambiguous. V was shortened by 6 bases and J by 4 bases, with 14 bases between the two germline ends. The CDR3 runs 14 residues. Germline CDR1 reads MNHEY; CDR2 reads SVGAGI. DNA of the CDR3: TGTGCCAGCAGCTACGGCCGCTGGTCAGATACGCAGTATTTT. The encoded protein is CASSYGRWSDTQYF.

As concerns this clone: One junction end does not reproduce the germline sequence, and a read error may be involved. The sample contains more than one DNA sequence encoding this CDR3. This chain joins TRBV5-1 and TRBJ2-2; TRBD1 agrees at 12 bases. CDR3 size: 16 residues. Germline CDR1 reads SGHRS; CDR2 reads YFSETQ. The CDR3, as DNA: TGCGCCAGCAGCTGGAGGGGGACAGGGGGCACCGGGGAGCTGTTTTTC. Residues: CASSWRGTGGTGELFF.

V gene TRBV29-1 combines with J gene TRBJ2-2; D is perhaps TRBD1 (6 bases). CDR3 length: 15 residues. Per germline, CDR1 SQVTM and CDR2 ANQGSEA. Trimming took 4 bases from V and 5 from J, leaving 17 bases between them. The CDR3 spells CSVVRDTGRTGELFF. Here the CDR3 DNA reads TGCAGCGTTGTCAGGGATACAGGGCGTACCGGGGAGCTGTTTTTT.

CDR3 sequence: CASSFAGGPNNEQFF. CDR3 DNA: TGCGCCAGCAGCTTCGCGGGAGGGCCGAACAATGAGCAGTTCTTC. The J gene is TRBJ2-1, the V gene TRBV5-1; 9 bases match TRBD2. The CDR3 runs 15 residues. V was clipped by 2 bases and J by 5 bases; unmatched bases: 5. Germline CDR1 is SGHRS and CDR2 is YFSETQ.

The rearrangement uses TRBV5-4 and TRBJ1-1; D unresolved. Germline lookup yields CDR1 SGHNT and CDR2 YYREEE (reference sequence). The length of the CDR3 is 13 residues. V was shortened by 4 bases and J by 11 bases, with 18 bases between the two germline ends. CDR3 in DNA: TGTGCCAGCAGCCCGGACCCTCAGGAGGAGGCTTTCTTT. It translates to CASSPDPQEEAFF.

This chain links TRBV10-3 with TRBJ2-5, with unresolved D. Trimming took off 0 bases at V and 3 bases at J, with 17 bases between the two ends. This CDR3 is built from 17 residues. CDR1 and CDR2 (germline): ENHRY, SYGVKD. Here the CDR3 reads CAISESRVGRYKETQYF. CDR3 DNA: TGTGCCATCAGTGAGTCCCGGGTCGGTAGATACAAAGAGACCCAGTACTTC.

The chain uses TRBV7-9 and TRBJ2-3; 12 bases align to TRBD2. In germline, CDR1 is SEHNR, CDR2 FQNEAQ (reference sequence). Germline trimming cut 4 bases from V and 6 bases from J; bases unmatched to any gene: 8. The CDR3 totals 16 residues. CDR3 bases: TGTGCCAGCAGCTCAATACTAGCGGGGGGCTCTGATACGCAGTATTTT. Its translation is CASSSILAGGSDTQYF. The complete variable domain, with remaining parts taken from reference TRBV7-9 and TRBJ2-3, reads DTGVSQNPRHKITKRGQNVTFRCDPISEHNRLYWYRQTLGQGPEFLTYFQNEAQLEKSRLLSDRFSAERPKGSFSTLEIQRTEQGDSAMYLCASSSILAGGSDTQYFGPGTRLTVL.

The rearrangement joins TRBV7-9 to TRBJ1-5; D might be TRBD1 (6 bases). Germline V gene lookup returns CDR1 SEHNR and CDR2 FQNEAQ (reference sequence). Trimming removed 0 bases from V and 13 bases from J, with 13 bases in between. The CDR3 spans 13 residues. The CDR3 is CASSLAIQGPQHF. The CDR3 bases are TGTGCCAGCAGCTTAGCCATCCAGGGGCCTCAGCATTTT.

The gene calls are TRBV27 and TRBJ1-3; maybe TRBD1 (5 bases). V was pared by 6 bases and J by 0 bases, with 18 bases between. CDR1 and CDR2 (germline): MNHEY, SMNVEV (reference sequence). The CDR3 contains 17 residues. The CDR3 bases are TGTGCCAGCAGACGGTCACTAACAGGCAGCTCTGGAAACACCATATATTTT. Translated, it gives CASRRSLTGSSGNTIYF.

J is TRBJ2-1 and V is TRBV10-3; 7 positions match TRBD1. The germline V gene encodes CDR1 ENHRY and CDR2 SYGVKD. J gave up 4 bases and V 5 bases, and 5 bases lay outside the gene matches. This CDR3 is 14 amino acids long. The DNA for the CDR3 is TGTGCCATCAGTTCATGGGACAGTTACAATGAGCAGTTCTTC. This translates into CAISSWDSYNEQFF.

As DNA, the CDR3 is TGCAGTGCTAGACTGTGGGCCGAGCAGTACTTC. It yields the protein CSARLWAEQYF. J is TRBJ2-7 and V is TRBV20-1; unclear D gene. Trimming removed 2 bases from V and 6 bases from J, with 8 bases in between. CDR1 DFQATT and CDR2 SNEGSKA come from the germline V gene (reference sequence). This CDR3 is 11 amino acids long.

This chain connects TRBV6-1 to TRBJ1-1, with D perhaps TRBD1 (5 bases). The V gene's germline CDR1 is MNHNS and CDR2 SASEGT. V was trimmed by 8 bases and J by 0 bases, leaving 16 bases between them. The CDR3 covers 15 residues. The CDR3 region is CASGTRGGVNTEAFF. As DNA, the CDR3 is TGTGCCAGCGGCACAAGGGGCGGAGTGAACACTGAAGCTTTCTTT.

The V gene is TRBV14, the J gene TRBJ1-2; D is undetermined. This CDR3 is built from 14 residues. Trimming took 4 bases from V and 5 from J, leaving 14 bases between them. Germline V gives CDR1 SGHDN, CDR2 FVKESK. The CDR3 protein is CASSPGEGKYGYTF. CDR3 nucleotides: TGTGCCAGCAGCCCCGGGGAGGGTAAATATGGCTACACCTTC.

The V call is TRBV10-3, the J call TRBJ2-7; 8 nucleotides agree with TRBD2. This CDR3 spans 14 amino acids. The V gene's germline CDR1 is ENHRY and CDR2 SYGVKD. The ends lost 2 bases at V and 7 bases at J; junction bases unmatched: 7. CDR3 residues: CAISEKAGAGEQYF. CDR3 nucleotides: TGTGCCATCAGTGAGAAAGCGGGAGCGGGAGAGCAGTACTTC.

The chain joins TRBV14 to TRBJ2-7; possible D gene TRBD2, 5 bases. Germline V lookup: CDR1 SGHDN, CDR2 FVKESK. Trimming took 5 bases from V and 0 from J, leaving 17 bases between them. The CDR3 consists of 16 residues. CDR3 nucleotides: TGTGCCAGCAGCTTAACGGGGTTGTTGGGCTCCTACGAGCAGTACTTC. This encodes CASSLTGLLGSYEQYF.

The chain has TRBV5-1 and TRBJ1-1, with 7 bases that match TRBD1. Germline V gene data show CDR1 as SGHRS and CDR2 as YFSETQ. The CDR3 spans 17 residues. Trimming removed 0 bases from V and 4 bases from J; junction bases left unmatched: 12. CDR3 sequence reads: CASSLAGRGRRGTEAFF. CDR3 bases: TGCGCCAGCAGCTTGGCCGGGAGGGGGCGCCGAGGCACTGAAGCTTTCTTT. Full variable domain (missing parts from reference TRBV5-1 and TRBJ1-1): KAGVTQTPRYLIKTRGQQVTLSCSPISGHRSVSWYQQTPGQGLQFLFEYFSETQRNKGNFPGRFSGRQFSNSRSEMNVSTLELGDSALYLCASSLAGRGRRGTEAFFGQGTRLTVV.